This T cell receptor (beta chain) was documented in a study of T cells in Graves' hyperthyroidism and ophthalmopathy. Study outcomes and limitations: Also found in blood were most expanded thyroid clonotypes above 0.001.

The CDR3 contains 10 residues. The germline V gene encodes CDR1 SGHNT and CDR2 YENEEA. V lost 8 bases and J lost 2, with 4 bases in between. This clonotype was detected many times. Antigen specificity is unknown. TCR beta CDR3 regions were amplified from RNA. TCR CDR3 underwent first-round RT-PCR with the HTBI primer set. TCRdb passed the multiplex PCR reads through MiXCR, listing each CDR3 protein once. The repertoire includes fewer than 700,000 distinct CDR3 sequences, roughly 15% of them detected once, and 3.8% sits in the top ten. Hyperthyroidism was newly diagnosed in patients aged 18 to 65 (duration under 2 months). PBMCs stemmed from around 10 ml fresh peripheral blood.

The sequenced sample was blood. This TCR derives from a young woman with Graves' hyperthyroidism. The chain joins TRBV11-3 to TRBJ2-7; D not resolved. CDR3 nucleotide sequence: TGTGCCAGCGGGACCTACGAGCAGTACTTC. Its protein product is CASGTYEQYF.